This TCR beta chain was observed in a study of blood T cell repertoires in COVID-19. For the study at large: From the United States, Italy and Spain came samples of acute and convalescent COVID-19. T cells, B-cell-depleted T cells, or PBMCs provided the cDNA or gDNA that served as material.

This clone was seen a single time. V gave up 4 bases and J gave up 8 bases, with 18 bases separating them. Germline CDR1 is SGHRS and CDR2 is YFSETQ. This CDR3 is 15 amino acids long. Assay used: immunoSEQ multiplex PCR; TCRdb lists only in-frame clones, some missing. The profile shows a few hundred thousand clones, 80% to 90% of them singletons. This receptor was obtained from a woman of 80 years or more with acute or convalescent COVID-19. The V and J genes are TRBV5-1 and TRBJ1-4; a possible D gene is TRBD1 (6 bases). The material sequenced was peripheral blood. CDR3 sequence (DNA): TGCGCCAGCAGCACAGGGACGTTCCGTCACGAAAAACTGTTTTTT. It codes for CASSTGTFRHEKLFF.